Sequencing of this T cell receptor beta chain was carried out in a study of cytomegalovirus exposure and HLA in healthy donors. This CDR3 is 16 amino acids long. Trimming cost V 3 bases and J 5 bases, with 16 bases left between them. Germline V gene lookup returns CDR1 KGHSH and CDR2 LQKENI. PCR was performed using 60 Vbeta and 13 Jbeta primers. The table came from immunoSEQ multiplex PCR; TCRdb's copy has only in-frame clones and leaves some out. The sample includes some 200,000 clones, around 83% of them seen just once. The chain uses TRBV18 and TRBJ2-2; weak D call: TRBD2 (6 bases). Input material: PBMCs. This sequence was found in a man between 50 and 59 years old in good health and CMV-seronegative. CDR3: CASSPRGTPGTGELFF. The CDR3 DNA sequence: TGTGCCAGCTCACCGCGCGGGACCCCAGGGACCGGGGAGCTGTTTTTT.